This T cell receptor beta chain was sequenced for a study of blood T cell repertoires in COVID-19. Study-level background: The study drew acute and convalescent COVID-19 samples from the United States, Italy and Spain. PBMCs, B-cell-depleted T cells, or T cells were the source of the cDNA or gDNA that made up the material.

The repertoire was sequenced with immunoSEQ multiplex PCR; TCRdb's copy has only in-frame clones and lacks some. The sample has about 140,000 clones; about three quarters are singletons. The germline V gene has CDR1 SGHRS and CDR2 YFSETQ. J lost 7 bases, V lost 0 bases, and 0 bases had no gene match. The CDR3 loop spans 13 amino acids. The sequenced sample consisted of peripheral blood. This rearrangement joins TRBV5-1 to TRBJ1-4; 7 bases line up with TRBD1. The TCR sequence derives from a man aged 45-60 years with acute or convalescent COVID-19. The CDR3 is CASSLGQGEKLFF. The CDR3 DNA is TGCGCCAGCAGCTTGGGACAGGGTGAAAAACTGTTTTTT. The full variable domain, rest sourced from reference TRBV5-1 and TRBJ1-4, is KAGVTQTPRYLIKTRGQQVTLSCSPISGHRSVSWYQQTPGQGLQFLFEYFSETQRNKGNFPGRFSGRQFSNSRSEMNVSTLELGDSALYLCASSLGQGEKLFFGSGTQLSVL.